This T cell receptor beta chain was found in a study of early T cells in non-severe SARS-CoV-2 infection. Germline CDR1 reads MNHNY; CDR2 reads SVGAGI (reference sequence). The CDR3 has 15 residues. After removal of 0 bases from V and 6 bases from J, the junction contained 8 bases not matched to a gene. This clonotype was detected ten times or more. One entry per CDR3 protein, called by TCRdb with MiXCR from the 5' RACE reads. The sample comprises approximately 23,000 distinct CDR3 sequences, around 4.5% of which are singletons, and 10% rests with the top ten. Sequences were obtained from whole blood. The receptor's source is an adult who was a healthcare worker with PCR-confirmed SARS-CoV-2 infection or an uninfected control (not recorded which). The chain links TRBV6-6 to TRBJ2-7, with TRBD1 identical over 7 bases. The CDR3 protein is CASSYSGQLAGEQYF. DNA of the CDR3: TGTGCCAGCAGTTACTCGGGACAGCTGGCGGGCGAGCAGTACTTC.